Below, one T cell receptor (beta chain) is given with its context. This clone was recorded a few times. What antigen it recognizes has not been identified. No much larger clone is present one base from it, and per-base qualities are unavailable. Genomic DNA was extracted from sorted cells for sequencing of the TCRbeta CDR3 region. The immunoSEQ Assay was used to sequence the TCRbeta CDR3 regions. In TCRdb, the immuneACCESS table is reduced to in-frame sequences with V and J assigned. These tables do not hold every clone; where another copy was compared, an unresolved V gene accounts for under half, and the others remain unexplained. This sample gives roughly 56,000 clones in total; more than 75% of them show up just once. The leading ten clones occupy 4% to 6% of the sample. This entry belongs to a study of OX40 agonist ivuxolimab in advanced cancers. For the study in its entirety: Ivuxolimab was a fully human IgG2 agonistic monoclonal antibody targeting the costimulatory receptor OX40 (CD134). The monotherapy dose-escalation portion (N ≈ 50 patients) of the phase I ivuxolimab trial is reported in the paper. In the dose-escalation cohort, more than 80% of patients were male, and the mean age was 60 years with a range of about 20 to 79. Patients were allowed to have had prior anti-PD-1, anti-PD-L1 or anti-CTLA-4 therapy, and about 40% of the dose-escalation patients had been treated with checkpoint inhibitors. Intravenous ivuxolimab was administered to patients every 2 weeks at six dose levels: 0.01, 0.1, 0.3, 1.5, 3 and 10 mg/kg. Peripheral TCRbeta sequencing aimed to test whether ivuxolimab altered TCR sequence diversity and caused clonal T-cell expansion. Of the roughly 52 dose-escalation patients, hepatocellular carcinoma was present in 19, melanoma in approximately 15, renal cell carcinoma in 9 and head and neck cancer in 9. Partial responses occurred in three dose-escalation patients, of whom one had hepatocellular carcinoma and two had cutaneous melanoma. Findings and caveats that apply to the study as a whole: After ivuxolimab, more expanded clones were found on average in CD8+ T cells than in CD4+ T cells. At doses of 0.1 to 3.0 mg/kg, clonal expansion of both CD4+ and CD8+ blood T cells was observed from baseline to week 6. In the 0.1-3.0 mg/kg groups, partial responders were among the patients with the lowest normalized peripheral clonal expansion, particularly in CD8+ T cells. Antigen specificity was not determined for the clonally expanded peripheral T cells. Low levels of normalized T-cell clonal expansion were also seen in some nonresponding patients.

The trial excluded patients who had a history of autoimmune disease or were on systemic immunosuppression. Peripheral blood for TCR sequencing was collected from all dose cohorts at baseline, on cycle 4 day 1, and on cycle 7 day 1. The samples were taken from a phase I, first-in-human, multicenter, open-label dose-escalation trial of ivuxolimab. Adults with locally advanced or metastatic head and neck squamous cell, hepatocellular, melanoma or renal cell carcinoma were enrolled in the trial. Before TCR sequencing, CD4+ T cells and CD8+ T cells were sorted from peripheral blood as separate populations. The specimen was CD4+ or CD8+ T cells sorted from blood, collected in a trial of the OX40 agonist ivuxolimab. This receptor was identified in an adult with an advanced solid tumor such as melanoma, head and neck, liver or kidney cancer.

The nucleotide sequence is given as TGTGCCAGCAGCTTTTCGCCCGAGCAGTACTTC. This translates into CASSFSPEQYF. The chain links TRBV11-2 with TRBJ2-7; no confident D gene assignment can be made. V loses 3 bases, J loses 6 bases, and the germline ends lie 6 bases apart. Based on the germline V gene, the CDR1 and CDR2 sequences are SGHAT and FQNNGV. The CDR3 numbers 11 residues from cysteine through phenylalanine. Only CDR3 DNA remains: 33 bases, in frame from the first base.